A single sample is the source of the 14 T cell receptor beta chains below, sequenced in a study of cytomegalovirus exposure and HLA in healthy donors. Only in-frame clones appear in the TCRdb table, and some are missing; sequencing was by immunoSEQ multiplex PCR. Of a few hundred thousand clones listed, over 75% are singletons. Input material: PBMCs. Receptors originate from a woman aged 18 to 35 in good health and CMV-seronegative.

This chain joins TRBV5-1 and TRBJ1-1; 10 bases map to TRBD1. V dropped 4 bases and J dropped 6; count of bases not matched to a gene: 6. The CDR3 consists of 14 residues. The V gene's germline CDR1 is SGHRS and CDR2 YFSETQ. The chain's CDR3 is CASSGGTGAPEAFF. The CDR3 DNA reads as TGCGCCAGCAGCGGGGGGACAGGGGCCCCTGAAGCTTTCTTT.

The V gene is TRBV28, the J gene TRBJ2-7; 10 nucleotides match TRBD1. The CDR3 consists of 15 residues. Germline loops: CDR1 MDHEN, CDR2 SYDVKM. The V segment lost 3 bases and the J segment 4 bases; nucleotides outside the gene matches: 6. The CDR3 nucleotides are TGTGCCAGCAGTTTTTCGGGACAGGGGACTTACGAGCAGTACTTC. It is translated as CASSFSGQGTYEQYF.

The chain has TRBV13 and TRBJ2-7, with 9 bases fitting TRBD2. Germline V CDR1 and CDR2: PRHDT, FYEKMQ (reference sequence). This CDR3 comprises 17 residues. J lost 3 bases, V lost 3 bases, and 12 bases had no gene match. The CDR3 reads CASSLLLAGNRFYEQYF. The CDR3 bases are TGTGCCAGCAGCTTGTTGCTAGCGGGAAACCGCTTCTACGAGCAGTACTTC.

CDR3 nucleotide sequence: TGTGCCAGCAGCCAAGAGTCTAGCGGGAGCCCTACCTACGAGCAGTACTTC. It codes for CASSQESSGSPTYEQYF. This rearrangement joins TRBV4-2 to TRBJ2-7; 10 positions agree with TRBD2. V lost 0 bases, J lost 2 bases, and 7 bases stayed unmatched. The CDR3 spans 17 residues. Germline CDR1 LGHNA, CDR2 YNFKEQ.

V is TRBV7-8 and J is TRBJ1-4, with 7 nucleotides matching TRBD1. Per the germline V gene, CDR1 is SGHVS and CDR2 is FQNEAQ. V was pared by 3 bases and J by 5 bases, with 3 bases of the junction left unmatched. The CDR3 has 14 residues. CDR3 in DNA: TGTGCCAGCAGCTTCGGCAGGGGGAATGAAAAACTGTTTTTT. It encodes CASSFGRGNEKLFF. The variable domain in full, with the rest retrieved from reference TRBV7-8 and TRBJ1-4, is GAGVSQSPRYKVAKRGQDVALRCDPISGHVSLFWYQQALGQGPEFLTYFQNEAQLDKSGLPSDRFFAERPEGSVSTLKIQRTQQEDSAVYLCASSFGRGNEKLFFGSGTQLSVL.

This clone was counted once. The CDR3 sequence is CASRGTASSYEQYF. The CDR3 DNA reads TGTGCCAGCAGGGGGACAGCTTCCTCCTACGAGCAGTACTTC. This sequence joins TRBV6-1 and TRBJ2-7; 7 bases map to TRBD1. V dropped 6 bases and J dropped 0; count of bases not matched to a gene: 5. The CDR3 sequence is 14 residues long. Per the germline V gene, CDR1 is MNHNS and CDR2 is SASEGT.

This chain connects TRBV18 to TRBJ1-5; D gene unclear. The CDR3 consists of 13 residues. V lost 2 bases to trimming and J lost 6 bases, with 8 bases between them. Germline CDR1 reads KGHSH; CDR2 reads LQKENI. CDR3 DNA sequence: TGTGCCAGCTCACCAAAGGCAGGTCAGCCCCAGCATTTT. This gives the protein CASSPKAGQPQHF. The whole variable domain, filled in from reference TRBV18 and TRBJ1-5, reads NAGVMQNPRHLVRRRGQEARLRCSPMKGHSHVYWYRQLPEEGLKFMVYLQKENIIDESGMPKERFSAEFPKEGPSILRIQQVVRGDSAAYFCASSPKAGQPQHFGDGTRLSIL.

The rearrangement joins TRBV27 to TRBJ2-1; 8 bases are a match to TRBD2. V lost 7 bases and J lost 3; bases outside the gene matches: 8. The CDR3 sequence is 15 residues long. CDR1 and CDR2 from the germline V gene are MNHEY and SMNVEV (reference sequence). In DNA, the CDR3 is TGTGCCAGCACCCTATCGGGGGGGAACTACAATGAGCAGTTCTTC. Translating it yields CASTLSGGNYNEQFF.

V usage is TRBV6-5 and J usage is TRBJ1-1; no firm D call. Germline assignment: CDR1 MNHEY and CDR2 SVGAGI. The CDR3 sequence is 11 residues long. Trimming removed 8 bases at V and 7 bases at J, with 11 bases between. The CDR3 DNA sequence: TGTGCCAGCGGCCGTGGTGTTGAAGCTTTCTTT. As protein: CASGRGVEAFF.

This clone was picked up a small number of times. The chain has TRBV6-1 and TRBJ1-1, with 9 bases matching TRBD1. The CDR3 totals 14 residues. Trimming took 7 bases from V and 8 from J; bases not matched to a gene: 11. CDR1 is MNHNS and CDR2 is SASEGT in the germline V gene. The DNA of the CDR3 is TGTGCCAGCATCCGGGACAGGGTAGTGGGGGAAGCTTTCTTT. It yields the protein CASIRDRVVGEAFF.

The V gene is TRBV5-1, the J gene TRBJ2-2; 12 bases match TRBD2. The V gene's germline CDR1 is SGHRS and CDR2 YFSETQ. The V and J ends lost 3 bases and 3 bases, in that order; junction bases with no gene match: 3. The CDR3 consists of 16 residues. The CDR3 spells CASSSTSGSYTGELFF. The CDR3 region has the DNA TGCGCCAGCAGCTCGACTAGCGGGAGTTACACCGGGGAGCTGTTTTTT.

This clone occurred once. The V gene is TRBV30, the J gene TRBJ2-7, with 10 bases fitting TRBD2. The V gene end was trimmed by 0 bases and the J gene end by 2 bases; junction bases not matched to a gene: 7. This CDR3 has 16 amino acids. Germline V gene sequence: CDR1 GTSNPN, CDR2 SVGIG (reference sequence). The DNA for the CDR3 is TGTGCCTGGAGTGTTCAGCTAGCGGGAGACACCTACGAGCAGTACTTC. Translation gives CAWSVQLAGDTYEQYF.

The rearrangement links TRBV2 to TRBJ1-2; D is perhaps TRBD1 (6 bases). The CDR3 has 12 amino acids. Germline CDR1 reads SNHLY; CDR2 reads FYNNEI. Trimming left V 9 bases short and J 8 bases short, with 16 bases between. As DNA, the CDR3 is TGTGCCAGTACAGGGACGGTGGGAGGCTACACCTTC. Its protein product is CASTGTVGGYTF.

This clone was detected only once. The chain combines TRBV7-6 with TRBJ2-7; 7 bases map to TRBD2. The CDR3 loop spans 15 amino acids. The J segment lost 0 bases and the V segment lost 1 base, leaving 3 bases of the junction unmatched. Per germline, CDR1 SGHVS and CDR2 FNYEAQ. The CDR3 sequence: CASSLVRESSYEQYF. The DNA of the CDR3 is TGTGCCAGCAGCTTAGTGCGGGAGAGCTCCTACGAGCAGTACTTC.